This TCR beta chain was recorded in a study of blood T cell repertoires in COVID-19. CDR1 and CDR2 from the germline V gene are SGHNT and YYREEE (reference sequence). J gave up 6 bases and V 4 bases, and 7 bases lay outside the gene matches. This CDR3 has 14 amino acids. Authors' data handling: Amplification with reference gene primers provided the estimates of nucleated cell counts. The repertoire was sequenced with immunoSEQ multiplex PCR; TCRdb's copy has only in-frame clones and lacks some. V and J calls and clone size are those listed in that table; D and trimming were worked out from the DNA. The repertoire has roughly 200,000 clones, 85% of them found once; the top ten carry roughly 18%.

The sequencing input was peripheral blood. This chain uses TRBV5-4 with TRBJ2-7; TRBD1 aligns across 10 bases. This TCR was recovered from a person aged 65-85 years with COVID-19, enrolled during active disease. CDR3 DNA sequence: TGTGCCAGCAGCGTCCCCGGGACAGGGGTCGAGCAGTACTTC. Translating gives CASSVPGTGVEQYF.